The 24 T cell receptor beta chains presented below share a single source sample, sequenced in a study of glioma-infiltrating T cells after dendritic cell vaccination. Generated by immunoSEQ multiplex PCR, the TCRdb table keeps only in-frame clones and is missing some. Seen here are 75,000 to 100,000 clones, around 80% observed once, and the top ten hold approximately 5.9%. The sample consisted of blood, taken before dendritic cell vaccination. These receptors all stem from a human donor with glioblastoma.

This sequence joins TRBV28 and TRBJ1-2; no reliable D call. This CDR3 contains 13 residues. CDR1 is MDHEN and CDR2 is SYDVKM in the germline V gene. V was cut by 2 bases and J by 4 bases, with 8 bases left in between. For the CDR3, the DNA is TGTGCCAGCAGTTTAGGCGGACTCTATGGCTACACCTTC. It specifies CASSLGGLYGYTF.

The gene calls are TRBV28 and TRBJ2-5, with 7 bases identical to TRBD2. The length of the CDR3 is 13 residues. Unmatched junction bases numbered 4, after V lost 5 bases and J lost 4 bases. Germline CDR1 is MDHEN and CDR2 is SYDVKM. The CDR3 spells CASSPSGVETQYF. The CDR3 nucleotides are TGTGCCAGCAGTCCCAGCGGGGTAGAGACCCAGTACTTC.

The J gene is TRBJ2-3, the V gene TRBV5-1, with D possibly TRBD1 on 5 matching bases. The CDR3 contains 13 residues. Germline lookup yields CDR1 SGHRS and CDR2 YFSETQ. The ends were cut back, 4 bases at V and 4 bases at J, with 10 bases in the middle. Written as DNA, the CDR3 is TGCGCCAGCAGCCGTTGGGGCCCAGATACGCAGTATTTT. This codes for CASSRWGPDTQYF.

This chain joins TRBV6-1 and TRBJ2-1, with 10 bases lining up with TRBD2. The CDR3 loop spans 13 amino acids. J gave up 13 bases and V 4 bases, and 7 bases lay outside the gene matches. Germline V gene lookup returns CDR1 MNHNS and CDR2 SASEGT. The CDR3 region has the DNA TGTGCCAGCAGTGCCAGCGGGGGGGCCTCCCAGTTCTTC. This sequence encodes CASSASGGASQFF.

This chain joins TRBV5-1 and TRBJ2-7; 11 bases map to TRBD2. The V and J ends lost 4 bases and 0 bases, in that order; junction bases with no gene match: 3. Looked up from germline, CDR1 is SGHRS and CDR2 is YFSETQ. CDR3 length: 15 amino acids. CDR3 sequence: CASSPGLAGSYEQYF. The CDR3 coding sequence is TGCGCCAGCAGCCCCGGACTAGCGGGCTCCTACGAGCAGTACTTC.

On this clone itself: Germline and junction disagree at one end, which may indicate a read error. J is TRBJ2-7 and V is TRBV20-1, with no clear D. CDR3 length equals 11 residues. The germline V gene has CDR1 DFQATT and CDR2 SNEGSKA (reference sequence). The chain's CDR3 is CSARDLAGHRF. CDR3 DNA sequence: TGCAGTGCTAGAGATCTGGCAGGTCATAGATTC.

This chain links TRBV7-8 with TRBJ2-2; a possible D gene is TRBD2 (5 bases). This CDR3 contains 13 residues. Germline values: CDR1 SGHVS, CDR2 FQNEAQ. Trimming pared 6 bases from V and 8 bases from J, leaving 13 bases between. The CDR3 bases are TGTGCCAGCAGATCTAGGGAGAAAGGGGAGCTGTTTTTT. It specifies CASRSREKGELFF.

The chain recombines TRBV27 with TRBJ2-7; 13 bases are shared with TRBD2. Trimming took 8 bases from V and 2 from J; bases not matched to a gene: 3. The CDR3 is made up of 14 amino acids. Germline V CDR1 and CDR2: MNHEY, SMNVEV (reference sequence). The CDR3 spells CASRGTSGAYEQYF. The CDR3 DNA reads TGTGCCAGCCGGGGGACTAGCGGGGCCTACGAGCAGTACTTC.

This clone appeared a few times. The rearrangement uses TRBV6-1 and TRBJ2-3; 12 nucleotides agree with TRBD2. Germline V CDR1 and CDR2: MNHNS, SASEGT. Unmatched junction bases numbered 7, after V lost 2 bases and J lost 4 bases. The CDR3 covers 17 residues. The CDR3 coding sequence is TGTGCCAGCAGTGAACCTGGGACTAGCGGGCCGCCAGATACGCAGTATTTT. Translated, it gives CASSEPGTSGPPDTQYF.

The chain recombines TRBV5-1 with TRBJ2-3; maybe TRBD2 (5 bases). V shed 6 bases and J shed 3 bases, with 17 bases lying between them. The CDR3 has 15 residues. Germline V gene lookup returns CDR1 SGHRS and CDR2 YFSETQ. The CDR3 sequence is CASKIRAPGTDTQYF. CDR3 sequence (DNA): TGCGCCAGCAAGATTAGGGCGCCGGGAACAGATACGCAGTATTTT.

The chain uses TRBV6-6 and TRBJ2-2, with TRBD2 identical over 12 bases. The CDR3 length is 15 residues. V lost 6 bases, J lost 8 bases, and 7 bases stayed unmatched. CDR1 and CDR2 (germline): MNHNY, SVGAGI (reference sequence). Here the CDR3 reads CASSLPGLAGGELFF. DNA for the CDR3: TGTGCCAGCAGCCTACCGGGACTAGCGGGTGGGGAGCTGTTTTTT.

The CDR3 spells CASSEDLVIKTQYF. Here the CDR3 DNA reads TGTGCCAGCAGTGAAGACTTAGTTATCAAGACCCAGTACTTC. The gene calls are TRBV6-1 and TRBJ2-5; D unclear. Germline CDR1 and CDR2: MNHNS and SASEGT. V shed 1 base and J shed 6 bases, with 12 bases lying between them. The CDR3 extends over 14 amino acids.

This chain uses TRBV7-9 with TRBJ1-4; 9 bases are a match to TRBD1. The germline CDR1 and CDR2 sequences are SEHNR and FQNEAQ (reference sequence). The ends lost 0 bases at V and 8 bases at J; junction bases unmatched: 4. This CDR3 comprises 15 residues. The DNA of the CDR3 is TGTGCCAGCAGCTTAGCAGGACAGGGGAAAGAAAAACTGTTTTTT. It specifies CASSLAGQGKEKLFF.

The rearrangement links TRBV5-1 to TRBJ2-7; D may be TRBD2 (5 bases). This CDR3 is 14 amino acids long. V shed 0 bases and J shed 0 bases, with 7 bases lying between them. The germline V gene has CDR1 SGHRS and CDR2 YFSETQ. Here the CDR3 DNA reads TGCGCCAGCAGCTTGGGTACTAGCTCCTACGAGCAGTACTTC. Amino acids: CASSLGTSSYEQYF.

The CDR3 sequence is CASSLGTMQPYEQYF. The DNA for the CDR3 is TGTGCCAGCAGCCTGGGGACAATGCAACCCTACGAGCAGTACTTC. V usage is TRBV5-6 and J usage is TRBJ2-7; weak D call: TRBD1 (6 bases). Germline V gives CDR1 SGHDT, CDR2 YYEEEE. The CDR3 is 15 residues long. Trimming removed 4 bases from V and 2 bases from J, with 16 bases in between.

The chain recombines TRBV2 with TRBJ2-3; 7 bases fit TRBD1. V gave up 6 bases and J gave up 2 bases; unmatched junction bases: 11. Germline values: CDR1 SNHLY, CDR2 FYNNEI. The CDR3 contains 16 residues. CDR3 coding DNA: TGTGCCAGCAGCCGACCCCGGGACAGCCCCACAGATACGCAGTATTTT. It is translated as CASSRPRDSPTDTQYF.

The chain has TRBV21-1 and TRBJ1-2; TRBD1, the table's D call, was not compared with the DNA. TRBV21-1 is described as a pseudogene. CDR3 length equals 14 residues. The CDR3 reads CASSTRTETDGYTF. The CDR3 nucleotides read TGTGCCAGCAGCACCCGGACAGAAACGGATGGCTACACCTTC.

V gene TRBV7-2 combines with J gene TRBJ2-1; TRBD1 aligns across 7 bases. The CDR3 totals 16 residues. Germline trimming cut 5 bases from V and 1 base from J; bases unmatched to any gene: 8. Germline lookup yields CDR1 SGHTA and CDR2 FQGNSA. Written as DNA, the CDR3 is TGTGCCAGCAGCCCCAGGGGGACAAGTTCCTACAATGAGCAGTTCTTC. As protein: CASSPRGTSSYNEQFF.

The J gene is TRBJ1-2, the V gene TRBV14; D perhaps matches TRBD1 (6 bases). V was pared by 0 bases and J by 8 bases, with 16 bases between. Germline V gene lookup returns CDR1 SGHDN and CDR2 FVKESK. The CDR3 loop spans 15 amino acids. The CDR3 region is CASSQDQLRGRGYTF. The CDR3 DNA follows: TGTGCCAGCAGCCAAGATCAACTCAGGGGCCGGGGCTACACCTTC.

The rearrangement links TRBV9 to TRBJ1-2; no definite D call. Germline V CDR1 and CDR2: SGDLS, YYNGEE. V gave up 2 bases and J gave up 2 bases, with 13 bases separating them. The CDR3 runs to 15 residues. CDR3 residues: CASSVNPTSNYGYTF. In DNA, the CDR3 is TGTGCCAGCAGCGTCAACCCAACATCGAACTATGGCTACACCTTC.

The chain has TRBV7-9 and TRBJ2-2; no clear D. CDR3 length equals 13 residues. The germline V gene has CDR1 SEHNR and CDR2 FQNEAQ (reference sequence). V lost 5 bases and J lost 6, with 10 bases in between. The CDR3 sequence: CASSVGDPGELFF. The CDR3, as DNA: TGTGCCAGCAGCGTTGGAGACCCCGGGGAGCTGTTTTTT.

The rearrangement uses TRBV7-9 and TRBJ1-5; D possibly corresponds to TRBD1 (6 bases). The CDR3 runs to 16 residues. The V gene lost 5 bases and the J gene lost 6 bases, with 20 bases spanning the gap. Germline CDR1 SEHNR, CDR2 FQNEAQ (reference sequence). CDR3 protein: CASSPIGDRNRQPQHF. The CDR3 nucleotides read TGTGCCAGCAGCCCTATCGGAGACAGGAATCGTCAGCCCCAGCATTTT. The full variable domain, completed using reference TRBV7-9 and TRBJ1-5, is DTGVSQNPRHKITKRGQNVTFRCDPISEHNRLYWYRQTLGQGPEFLTYFQNEAQLEKSRLLSDRFSAERPKGSFSTLEIQRTEQGDSAMYLCASSPIGDRNRQPQHFGDGTRLSIL.

This clone was counted ten times or more. The chain recombines TRBV19 with TRBJ2-2; tentative D call: TRBD1 (5 bases). The V end lost 2 bases, the J end lost 5 bases, and 15 bases lay between the germline ends. This CDR3 is 16 amino acids long. The germline CDR1 and CDR2 sequences are LNHDA and SQIVND (reference sequence). CDR3 region: CASSIQGAGWTGELFF. CDR3 nucleotides: TGTGCCAGTAGTATACAAGGGGCTGGGTGGACCGGGGAGCTGTTTTTT.

The V call is TRBV11-2, the J call TRBJ2-7; 10 bases line up with TRBD2. CDR3 length: 18 residues. Germline V gene sequence: CDR1 SGHAT, CDR2 FQNNGV. V was clipped by 1 base and J by 1 base; unmatched bases: 10. The CDR3, as DNA: TGTGCCAGCAGCTTAGTCGCAGCGGGGGGGCATTTTTCCTACGAGCAGTACTTC. It translates to CASSLVAAGGHFSYEQYF.